This T cell receptor (beta chain) was profiled in a study of Graves' ophthalmopathy and Graves' hyperthyroidism. This clonotype was detected only a few times. Its antigen remains unidentified. Patients were left out if they had other autoimmune diseases, uncontrolled infections, pregnancy or lactation. Thyroid ultrasound, orbital computed tomography, TRAb, serum thyroxine and clinical symptoms formed the basis of diagnosis. More than 7.5 ml of fresh blood yielded the PBMCs by density gradient. Points from the study as a whole: For predicting ophthalmopathy progression, the model had roughly 70% sensitivity and 72.22% specificity.

Amplification targeted the TCR beta CDR3 regions, with RNA transcripts as the source material. Second-round multiplex PCR followed a first-round RT-PCR using HTBI primers. One entry per CDR3 protein, called by TCRdb with MiXCR from the multiplex PCR reads. This sample has around 470,000 distinct CDR3 sequences, with over 13% found just once. V was trimmed by 2 bases and J by 4 bases, leaving 9 bases between them. CDR3 length: 14 amino acids. The J gene is TRBJ1-5, the V gene TRBV12-3 or TRBV12-4; unclear D gene. The specimen was blood. The receptor was derived from a woman aged 30 to 39 with Graves' ophthalmopathy. Here the CDR3 reads CASSLRSTNQPQHF. In DNA form, the CDR3 reads TGTGCCAGCAGTTTAAGGTCAACTAATCAGCCCCAGCATTTT.